This TCR beta chain is from a study of T cells in localized non-small cell lung cancer. The CDR3 extends over 16 amino acids. V dropped 1 base and J dropped 4; count of bases not matched to a gene: 8. Germline V CDR1 and CDR2: SEHNR, FQNEAQ (reference sequence). Data came from immunoSEQ multiplex PCR; TCRdb stores just in-frame clones and leaves some out. This sample yields around 28,000 clones, of which roughly 92% are seen a single time; 0.73% belongs to the top ten. This TCR was recovered from a woman aged 35-70 years with stage I lung adenocarcinoma. This chain joins TRBV7-9 and TRBJ2-3, with 7 nucleotides matching TRBD1. Sample: peripheral blood, taken before any cancer treatment. The CDR3 bases are TGTGCCAGCAGCTTAGGGGGACAGCTAAGGGCAGATACGCAGTATTTT. It codes for CASSLGGQLRADTQYF.